Shown below are 5 T cell receptor beta chains from a single sample sequenced in a study of blood T cells in healthy people across ages. Through a sample-barcoded 5' primer and a J-beta primer mix, a second PCR was run for about 6 to 12 cycles. Each CDR3 protein gets one entry after TCRdb re-called the 5' RACE reads with MiXCR. Of around 1,100,000 distinct CDR3 sequences listed, approximately 38% are singletons. Specimen: blood. These TCRs come from a man younger than 35 in good health.

This clonotype was seen more than once but under ten times. This chain uses TRBV5-8 with TRBJ2-1; possibly TRBD1 for D (5 bases). The CDR3 length is 20 residues. V was cut by 5 bases and J by 0 bases, with 27 bases left in between. Germline V CDR1 and CDR2: SGHTS, YDEGEE. The CDR3 loop reads CASRISGLGLIESSYNEQFF. The CDR3, as DNA: TGTGCCAGCAGAATATCTGGGTTGGGGCTGATTGAAAGCTCCTACAATGAGCAGTTCTTC.

This clonotype was recorded once. The V gene is TRBV4-2, the J gene TRBJ1-4, with TRBD1 as a possible D gene (5 bases). The CDR3 is 16 amino acids. The ends were cut back, 2 bases at V and 0 bases at J, with 10 bases in the middle. Per germline, CDR1 LGHNA and CDR2 YNFKEQ. CDR3 amino acids: CASSQNPRATNEKLFF. CDR3 nucleotides: TGTGCCAGCAGCCAAAACCCCAGGGCAACTAATGAAAAACTGTTTTTT.

This clonotype was observed many times. The genes are TRBV7-3 and TRBJ2-3, with D unresolved. CDR3 length: 13 residues. Trimming stripped 1 base from V and 5 bases from J, with 7 bases between. Germline loops: CDR1 SGHTA, CDR2 FQGTGA. CDR3 coding DNA: TGTGCCAGCAGCTTAAATCGCGGAGATACGCAGTATTTT. The encoded protein is CASSLNRGDTQYF.

The V gene is TRBV6-6, the J gene TRBJ2-1; TRBD2 matches 9 bases. The germline V gene has CDR1 MNHNY and CDR2 SVGAGI (reference sequence). The V gene end was trimmed by 7 bases and the J gene end by 0 bases; junction bases not matched to a gene: 4. The CDR3 has 15 amino acids. The CDR3 here is CASIKTSGSYNEQFF. The CDR3 nucleotides read TGTGCCAGCATCAAGACTAGCGGCTCCTACAATGAGCAGTTCTTC.

There are a few counts of this clonotype. The genes are TRBV6-6 and TRBJ2-1; weak D call: TRBD1 (5 bases). This CDR3 is built from 15 residues. Germline-derived CDR1 and CDR2 are MNHNY and SVGAGI (reference sequence). The V and J ends lost 5 bases and 0 bases respectively, with 11 bases between them. CDR3 sequence: CASSVGASSYNEQFF. The CDR3 nucleotides read TGTGCCAGCAGTGTTGGGGCAAGCTCCTACAATGAGCAGTTCTTC.